This section outlines one TCR beta chain sequence together with its context. This sample was taken from a study of blood T cell repertoires in COVID-19. Study-level information: Italy, Spain and the United States were the sources of the convalescent and acute COVID-19 samples. Nucleic acid was either cDNA or gDNA, and it came from T cells, B-cell-depleted T cells, or PBMCs.

CDR3 length equals 16 residues. CDR1 and CDR2 (germline): MNHEY, SVGAGI. Trimming left V 0 bases short and J 4 bases short, with 15 bases between. Original processing methods: Scientists estimated how many nucleated cells there were by amplifying reference gene primers. This table comes from immunoSEQ multiplex PCR, and its TCRdb copy is limited to in-frame clones, with some not included. V and J calls and clone size are copied from that table; D and trimming were computed from the DNA. This sample yields about 50,000 clones, of which more than 70% are seen a single time; over 4.5% belongs to the top ten.

The TCR sequence derives from a woman aged 60-75 years with acute or convalescent COVID-19. The sample comprised peripheral blood. The J gene is TRBJ1-2, the V gene TRBV6-5; no definite D call. The chain's CDR3 is CASSYSTETVPYGYTF. The CDR3 DNA follows: TGTGCCAGCAGTTACTCGACGGAGACGGTGCCCTATGGCTACACCTTC.